The 29 T cell receptor beta chains in this list originate from one sample, sequenced in a study of shared clonotypes between healthy human individuals (dated by TCRdb to 2020 to 2021). Library preparation employed the immunoSEQ multiplex PCR assay. TCRdb re-hosts the immuneACCESS table, in-frame sequences only. Its copies lack some clones; in the studies checked, an unresolved V gene accounts for under half of them, and the cause for the rest is not known. The sample yields roughly 2 million clones; 95% were counted once. Jointly, the top ten make up more than 0.1% of the sample. Specimen: naive CD4+ T cells sorted from blood. The label giving this sample's cell subset or site can be read as: CD45RA+ positively selected. These receptor sequences come from a man younger than 35 in good health.

This chain joins TRBV5-1 and TRBJ2-1; 9 bases line up with TRBD1. The junction had 8 bases not matched to a gene; V was cut back by 6 bases and J by 7 bases. The CDR3 sequence is 14 residues long. Germline-derived CDR1 and CDR2 are SGHRS and YFSETQ. CDR3 sequence reads: CASTPGQGQNEQFF. Here the CDR3 DNA reads TGCGCCAGCACCCCGGGACAGGGACAAAATGAGCAGTTCTTC.

The chain joins TRBV6-1 to TRBJ2-1; D perhaps matches TRBD2 (5 bases). Germline lookup yields CDR1 MNHNS and CDR2 SASEGT. V was shortened by 7 bases and J by 9 bases, with 13 bases between the two germline ends. The CDR3 runs 12 residues. The CDR3 DNA follows: TGTGCCAGCATTTCTGTCGGAGGTGAGCAGTTCTTC. Protein product: CASISVGGEQFF.

J is TRBJ1-2 and V is TRBV19; D unclear. CDR1 and CDR2 from the germline V gene are LNHDA and SQIVND (reference sequence). V was cut by 0 bases and J by 2 bases, with 13 bases left in between. CDR3 size: 16 residues. The CDR3 sequence: CASSIDYELRNYGYTF. For the CDR3, the DNA is TGTGCCAGTAGTATAGATTATGAACTTCGGAACTATGGCTACACCTTC.

CDR3: CASSVSADTYEQYF. For the CDR3, the DNA is TGTGCCAGCAGCGTATCAGCGGATACCTACGAGCAGTACTTC. The J gene is TRBJ2-7, the V gene TRBV9; weak D call: TRBD2 (5 bases). CDR3 size: 14 residues. The ends were cut back, 1 base at V and 2 bases at J, with 10 bases in the middle. Germline CDR1 reads SGDLS; CDR2 reads YYNGEE.

This sequence joins TRBV5-1 and TRBJ1-2, with D uncertain. The ends were cut back, 4 bases at V and 8 bases at J, with 18 bases in the middle. Looked up from germline, CDR1 is SGHRS and CDR2 is YFSETQ. The CDR3 runs to 14 residues. The CDR3 region has the DNA TGCGCCAGCAGCCCCCTTGCGTGGGAATTAGGCTACACCTTC. Its translation is CASSPLAWELGYTF. Full variable domain (missing parts from reference TRBV5-1 and TRBJ1-2): KAGVTQTPRYLIKTRGQQVTLSCSPISGHRSVSWYQQTPGQGLQFLFEYFSETQRNKGNFPGRFSGRQFSNSRSEMNVSTLELGDSALYLCASSPLAWELGYTFGSGTRLTVV.

The chain has TRBV4-1 and TRBJ1-1; 8 bases line up with TRBD1. Germline CDR1 is MGHRA and CDR2 is YSYEKL. The CDR3 sequence is 15 residues long. V dropped 1 base and J dropped 5; count of bases not matched to a gene: 6. CDR3 sequence: CASSQAGQGRTEAFF. The CDR3 coding sequence is TGCGCCAGCAGCCAAGCAGGACAGGGAAGGACTGAAGCTTTCTTT.

V gene TRBV7-9 combines with J gene TRBJ1-2; D is unresolved. The germline V and J ends were trimmed by 5 bases and 6 bases, with 13 bases remaining between them. This CDR3 is built from 13 residues. Per the germline V gene, CDR1 is SEHNR and CDR2 is FQNEAQ (reference sequence). The CDR3 nucleotides are TGTGCCAGCAGCGTCGTGGGCGTCGATGGCTACACCTTC. Amino acids: CASSVVGVDGYTF.

In the case of this clone: Other DNA sequences from this sample encode an identical CDR3 as well. The chain links TRBV5-1 to TRBJ2-3; D unclear. Germline CDR1 reads SGHRS; CDR2 reads YFSETQ. The CDR3 is 12 amino acids. Between the trimmed V and J ends, which lost 0 bases and 9 bases, there was a span of 8 bases. Here the CDR3 reads CASSLDTDTQYF. The CDR3 bases are TGCGCCAGCAGCTTGGATACCGACACGCAGTATTTT.

The sample holds one count of this clone. Other DNA sequences in the sample encode the same CDR3. V is TRBV5-1 and J is TRBJ2-7, with 9 bases matching TRBD1. Germline CDR1 reads SGHRS; CDR2 reads YFSETQ. V dropped 0 bases and J dropped 0; count of bases not matched to a gene: 4. The CDR3 covers 16 residues. The CDR3 coding sequence is TGCGCCAGCAGCTTGGTGCCGGGACAGGGCTCCTACGAGCAGTACTTC. Amino acids: CASSLVPGQGSYEQYF.

On this clone itself: Other DNA sequences within the sample encode an identical CDR3. The chain has TRBV7-2 and TRBJ2-7, with TRBD2 as a possible D gene (6 bases). Germline V gives CDR1 SGHTA, CDR2 FQGNSA. The V end lost 5 bases, the J end lost 3 bases, and 11 bases lay between the germline ends. The CDR3 spans 13 residues. CDR3 coding DNA: TGTGCCAGCAGCCCCCGGAGGGACTACGAGCAGTACTTC. This sequence encodes CASSPRRDYEQYF.

The V gene is TRBV4-1, the J gene TRBJ2-2; D remains ambiguous. Germline lookup yields CDR1 MGHRA and CDR2 YSYEKL. Deletions cut 1 base from V and 6 bases from J, with 18 bases between. The CDR3 contains 17 residues. Here the CDR3 DNA reads TGCGCCAGCAGCCAAGCGTATCCCACGGTTTCCCCCGGGGAGCTGTTTTTT. It translates to CASSQAYPTVSPGELFF.

The rearrangement joins TRBV7-6 to TRBJ2-4; TRBD1 agrees at 12 bases. In germline, CDR1 is SGHVS, CDR2 FNYEAQ. V trimming: 4 bases; J trimming: 4 bases; junction bases outside the gene matches: 5. This CDR3 comprises 16 residues. In DNA, the CDR3 is TGTGCCAGCAGCTCCTGGGACAGGGGGCCAAAAAACATTCAGTACTTC. Protein sequence: CASSSWDRGPKNIQYF.

This clone appeared once. CDR3 region: CASTILAGDSTDTQYF. The CDR3 DNA reads as TGTGCCAGCACAATACTAGCGGGGGATAGCACAGATACGCAGTATTTT. The rearrangement uses TRBV28 and TRBJ2-3; 11 bases fit TRBD2. Trimming removed 7 bases from V and 0 bases from J; junction bases left unmatched: 6. The length of the CDR3 is 16 residues. Germline CDR1 reads MDHEN; CDR2 reads SYDVKM. Full variable domain (outside the CDR3, taken from reference TRBV28 and TRBJ2-3): DVKVTQSSRYLVKRTGEKVFLECVQDMDHENMFWYRQDPGLGLRLIYFSYDVKMKEKGDIPEGYSVSREKKERFSLILESASTNQTSMYLCASTILAGDSTDTQYFGPGTRLTVL.

This chain uses TRBV6-1 with TRBJ2-2; D not certain. Trimming pared 8 bases from V and 7 bases from J, leaving 8 bases between. CDR1 is MNHNS, CDR2 SASEGT, per germline. CDR3 length equals 11 residues. The CDR3 DNA reads TGTGCCAGCTCTTACTACGGGGAGCTGTTTTTT. This gives the protein CASSYYGELFF.

In this sample, this clone turned up a few times. This CDR3 is CASSLSGIRTDTQYF. DNA for the CDR3: TGCGCCAGCAGCTTGAGCGGGATACGCACAGATACGCAGTATTTT. The rearrangement links TRBV5-1 to TRBJ2-3; 7 bases map to TRBD2. V lost 1 base and J lost 1; bases outside the gene matches: 3. The CDR3 spans 15 residues. Germline values: CDR1 SGHRS, CDR2 YFSETQ. The full variable domain, in which reference TRBV5-1 and TRBJ2-3 provide the parts outside the CDR3, is KAGVTQTPRYLIKTRGQQVTLSCSPISGHRSVSWYQQTPGQGLQFLFEYFSETQRNKGNFPGRFSGRQFSNSRSEMNVSTLELGDSALYLCASSLSGIRTDTQYFGPGTRLTVL.

The J gene is TRBJ2-6, the V gene TRBV5-4; D unresolved. The V gene lost 1 base and the J gene lost 0 bases, with 8 bases spanning the gap. This CDR3 has 16 amino acids. The germline V gene encodes CDR1 SGHNT and CDR2 YYREEE (reference sequence). The CDR3: CASSLPHSSGANVLTF. The CDR3, as DNA: TGTGCCAGCAGCTTGCCCCACAGCTCTGGGGCCAACGTCCTGACTTTC.

The CDR3 region has the DNA TGTGCCAGCTCACCGGGTCCTCCGAACACCGGGGAGCTGTTTTTT. It codes for CASSPGPPNTGELFF. The chain has TRBV18 and TRBJ2-2, with D unclear. With 3 bases removed from V and 0 bases from J, the gap between germline ends came to 8 bases. Germline CDR1 KGHSH, CDR2 LQKENI. The CDR3 has 15 amino acids. Drawing the rest from reference TRBV18 and TRBJ2-2, the complete variable domain is NAGVMQNPRHLVRRRGQEARLRCSPMKGHSHVYWYRQLPEEGLKFMVYLQKENIIDESGMPKERFSAEFPKEGPSILRIQQVVRGDSAAYFCASSPGPPNTGELFFGEGSRLTVL.

V gene TRBV21-1 combines with J gene TRBJ2-5; TRBD1 is taken as the D call from the table, unchecked against the DNA. The last part of the DNA fits TRBJ2-7 better; the J call may be wrong. TRBV21-1 is a pseudogene. The CDR3 is 17 residues long. The CDR3 here is CASSIRRQASPNYEQYF. CDR3 in DNA: TGTGCCAGCAGCATTAGAAGACAGGCCTCTCCTAATTACGAGCAGTACTTC.

V usage is TRBV2 and J usage is TRBJ1-2; possibly TRBD1 for D (6 bases). Trimming stripped 0 bases from V and 6 bases from J, with 20 bases between. The CDR3 length is 17 residues. The germline CDR1 and CDR2 sequences are SNHLY and FYNNEI. For the CDR3, the DNA is TGTGCCAGCAGTGAAGCTACAATACGGGGGGCGTACCATGGCTACACCTTC. Translating it yields CASSEATIRGAYHGYTF. The full variable domain, rest sourced from reference TRBV2 and TRBJ1-2, is EPEVTQTPSHQVTQMGQEVILRCVPISNHLYFYWYRQILGQKVEFLVSFYNNEISEKSEIFDDQFSVERPDGSNFTLKIRSTKLEDSAMYFCASSEATIRGAYHGYTFGSGTRLTVV.

This rearrangement joins TRBV19 to TRBJ2-7; no firm D call. V was clipped by 5 bases and J by 5 bases, with 16 bases between them. CDR1 is LNHDA, CDR2 SQIVND, per germline (reference sequence). The CDR3 consists of 14 residues. The DNA of the CDR3 is TGTGCCAGTAGTCCCCGGATCTCAAGTAACGAGCAGTACTTC. It encodes CASSPRISSNEQYF.

With respect to this clone: The sample has other DNA sequences that encode this CDR3 too. This sequence joins TRBV6-5 and TRBJ2-7; D is possibly TRBD2 (6 bases). The CDR3 is made up of 14 amino acids. Germline values: CDR1 MNHEY, CDR2 SVGAGI. Trimming shortened V by 2 bases and J by 3 bases, and 11 bases separated the two germline ends. The CDR3 region has the DNA TGTGCCAGCAGTTACGGCGGGACTTACTACGAGCAGTACTTC. It is translated as CASSYGGTYYEQYF.

The V and J genes are TRBV25-1 and TRBJ2-3; D call uncertain. Germline V gene lookup returns CDR1 MGHDK and CDR2 SYGVNS. The CDR3 totals 14 residues. Deletions cut 4 bases from V and 2 bases from J, with 10 bases between. CDR3 residues: CASSVGGVTDTQYF. CDR3 nucleotide sequence: TGTGCCAGCAGTGTCGGTGGGGTCACAGATACGCAGTATTTT.

This clone was recorded once. The V call is TRBV6-1, the J call TRBJ2-3, with D perhaps given as TRBD1 or TRBD2 (6 bases each). The CDR3 loop spans 14 amino acids. Trimming removed 2 bases from V and 4 bases from J, with 10 bases in between. Germline lookup yields CDR1 MNHNS and CDR2 SASEGT. The CDR3 region is CASSELGGADTQYF. The CDR3 DNA follows: TGTGCCAGCAGTGAACTCGGGGGCGCAGATACGCAGTATTTT.

This clone has only one observation. The rearrangement links TRBV6-5 to TRBJ2-3, with D possibly being TRBD2 (5 bases). CDR3 size: 15 residues. Germline V gene sequence: CDR1 MNHEY, CDR2 SVGAGI. The V gene lost 0 bases and the J gene lost 4 bases, with 11 bases spanning the gap. The CDR3 here is CASSYSRTPPDTQYF. CDR3 nucleotides: TGTGCCAGCAGTTACTCCCGGACTCCACCAGATACGCAGTATTTT.

CDR3 amino acids: CARSGPPKENTEAFF. The CDR3 bases are TGTGCCAGAAGCGGACCCCCGAAGGAAAACACTGAAGCTTTCTTT. The rearrangement links TRBV5-3 to TRBJ1-1; D is undetermined. TRBV5-3 qualifies as an ORF whose function is uncertain. V shed 4 bases and J shed 2 bases, with 15 bases lying between them. This CDR3 is 15 amino acids long.

V usage is TRBV9 and J usage is TRBJ1-1, with a weak D call TRBD1 (6 bases). This CDR3 has 15 residues. Germline CDR1 and CDR2: SGDLS and YYNGEE. Trimming removed 6 bases at V and 2 bases at J, with 17 bases between. CDR3 region: CASTRGGLTNTEAFF. Written as DNA, the CDR3 is TGTGCCAGCACTAGAGGGGGGTTGACCAACACTGAAGCTTTCTTT.

V and J are TRBV6-1 and TRBJ2-3; 7 bases are a match to TRBD1. There are 18 residues in the CDR3. Germline V CDR1 and CDR2: MNHNS, SASEGT. Unmatched junction bases numbered 16, after V lost 4 bases and J lost 3 bases. CDR3: CASSVDFRQGPGTDTQYF. CDR3 coding DNA: TGTGCCAGCAGTGTAGATTTCAGACAGGGACCAGGGACAGATACGCAGTATTTT.

Comments on this clone: In the same sample, other DNA sequences code for this CDR3. The rearrangement joins TRBV11-2 to TRBJ2-3; 10 bases are a match to TRBD2. The V and J ends lost 3 bases and 1 base, in that order; junction bases with no gene match: 4. This CDR3 spans 16 amino acids. Germline V gives CDR1 SGHAT, CDR2 FQNNGV. CDR3 sequence (DNA): TGTGCCAGCAGCTTTCTAGCGGGGGCTGGCACAGATACGCAGTATTTT. Its protein is CASSFLAGAGTDTQYF.

This clone was counted a single time. V usage is TRBV10-3 and J usage is TRBJ2-7; TRBD1 aligns across 10 bases. Germline V lookup: CDR1 ENHRY, CDR2 SYGVKD. This CDR3 spans 16 amino acids. V lost 6 bases and J lost 4; bases outside the gene matches: 12. The CDR3 bases are TGTGCCATCAGCCTCTCCGGGACAGGGGCAATGTACGAGCAGTACTTC. It translates to CAISLSGTGAMYEQYF.